These 5 T cell receptor beta chains were all obtained from the same sample, sequenced in a study of shared clonotypes between healthy human individuals. Selected positively for CCR7 and CD45RO-negative, naive CD8 cells excluded terminally differentiated effector memory CD45RA+ cells. Only in-frame clones appear in the TCRdb table, and some are missing; sequencing was by immunoSEQ multiplex PCR. The sample has 1.5 million to 2.5 million clones; approximately 94% are singletons. Sequenced input: naive CD8+ T cells sorted from blood. Every receptor here comes from a man aged 18-30 years in good health.

The chain links TRBV7-6 to TRBJ1-2, with D perhaps matching TRBD1 (6 bases). Germline values: CDR1 SGHVS, CDR2 FNYEAQ. The CDR3 extends over 14 amino acids. V lost 5 bases and J lost 5, with 15 bases in between. The DNA of the CDR3 is TGTGCCAGCAGCCCCAGCGAGGGGGTGTATGGCTACACCTTC. Translated: CASSPSEGVYGYTF.

CDR3 DNA: TGTGCCAGCAGTTTAGGTAGCGGGGGAAACGAGCAGTACTTC. Its translation is CASSLGSGGNEQYF. The J gene is TRBJ2-7, the V gene TRBV27; 9 bases line up with TRBD2. Germline-derived CDR1 and CDR2 are MNHEY and SMNVEV (reference sequence). V lost 2 bases to trimming and J lost 5 bases; unmatched junction nucleotides: 4. The CDR3 length is 14 residues.

This clone has just one count. This specimen includes other DNA sequences encoding the same CDR3. The genes are TRBV4-1 and TRBJ1-5; D unclear. The germline gives CDR1 MGHRA, CDR2 YSYEKL. This CDR3 is 15 amino acids long. V was trimmed by 1 base and J by 3 bases, leaving 10 bases between them. The CDR3 loop reads CASSQVSGDNQPQHF. For the CDR3, the DNA is TGCGCCAGCAGCCAAGTATCTGGGGACAATCAGCCCCAGCATTTT.

This clone came up once. This chain's CDR3 is CASSPRPGTSGEIHEQYF. In DNA form, the CDR3 reads TGTGCCAGCAGCCCCCGTCCCGGGACTAGCGGGGAAATTCACGAGCAGTACTTC. The V and J genes are TRBV13 and TRBJ2-7; TRBD2 matches at 13 bases. Unmatched junction bases numbered 15, after V lost 5 bases and J lost 5 bases. This CDR3 spans 18 amino acids. CDR1 and CDR2 (germline): PRHDT, FYEKMQ (reference sequence).

Turning to this clone: Other DNA sequences in the same sample also yield this CDR3. The chain uses TRBV27 and TRBJ1-2; 10 positions agree with TRBD1. The germline gives CDR1 MNHEY, CDR2 SMNVEV (reference sequence). The CDR3 is 14 residues long. Trimming took 0 bases from V and 6 from J; bases not matched to a gene: 1. CDR3 loop: CASSLSGTGDGYTF. CDR3 nucleotide sequence: TGTGCCAGCAGTTTATCGGGGACAGGGGATGGCTACACCTTC.